The 4 T cell receptor beta chains below were found in one sample sequenced in a study of blood T cells in healthy people across ages. A J-beta primer mix and a sample-barcoded 5' primer were used in a second PCR of roughly 7 to 12 cycles. TCRdb re-called the 5' RACE reads through MiXCR, storing one row per CDR3 protein. The sample lists 1.5 million to 2 million distinct CDR3 sequences, 28% seen once, with 7.7% in the top ten. The specimen was blood. Receptors were obtained from a woman under 40 in good health.

As regards this clonotype: A read error may produce the germline difference seen at one junction end. CDR3 nucleotides: TGTGCCAGCAGCTTTGGGGCTGACTCCAATAATTCACCCCTCCACTTT. Amino acids: CASSFGADSNNSPLHF. J is TRBJ1-6 and V is TRBV5-6; D possibly corresponds to TRBD1 (5 bases). The CDR3 contains 16 residues. The germline gives CDR1 SGHDT, CDR2 YYEEEE.

The chain carries TRBV20-1 and TRBJ2-7; 11 bases are a match to TRBD1. The CDR3 runs to 15 residues. CDR1 is DFQATT and CDR2 is SNEGSKA in the germline V gene (reference sequence). Germline trimming cut 5 bases from V and 7 bases from J; bases unmatched to any gene: 13. CDR3 DNA: TGCAGTGCTGAACCACCGGGACAGGGGGGAAGGGAGCAGTACTTC. Its translation: CSAEPPGQGGREQYF.

CDR3 DNA sequence: TGCGCCAGCAGCCGGCACCCTAGCGGGAGTCTATCGAGCGATGAGCAGTTCTTC. It is translated as CASSRHPSGSLSSDEQFF. The V gene is TRBV4-1, the J gene TRBJ2-1; TRBD2 agrees at 10 bases. CDR1 and CDR2 (germline): MGHRA, YSYEKL. Losses at the gene ends were 4 bases for V and 8 bases for J; bases not matched to a gene: 17. The CDR3 contains 18 residues.

The chain joins TRBV2 to TRBJ2-7, with D possibly matching TRBD2 (6 bases). The CDR3 is 14 residues long. Trimming cost V 4 bases and J 3 bases, with 13 bases left between them. The germline V gene has CDR1 SNHLY and CDR2 FYNNEI. Written as DNA, the CDR3 is TGTGCCAGCAGTGTCGCGGGGCCAGACTACGAGCAGTACTTC. This gives the protein CASSVAGPDYEQYF.